A single count supports the clone carrying this T cell receptor beta chain. The data derive from a study of blood T cell repertoires in COVID-19. The CDR3 runs 19 residues. CDR1 is SGHVS and CDR2 is FQNEAQ in the germline V gene. With 2 bases clipped from V and 3 bases from J, the junction kept 16 bases outside the gene matches. Assay used: immunoSEQ multiplex PCR; TCRdb lists only in-frame clones, some missing. The profile covers roughly 85,000 clones, with 80% to 90% appearing a single time and 27% taken by the ten largest. Sequenced material: peripheral blood. The clonotype originates from a man aged 45 to 65 with active or convalescent COVID-19. The chain combines TRBV7-8 with TRBJ2-7; 10 bases fit TRBD2. The CDR3: CASSLQPTARLAGHYEQYF. For the CDR3, the DNA is TGTGCCAGCAGCTTACAGCCGACTGCGAGACTAGCGGGCCACTACGAGCAGTACTTC.